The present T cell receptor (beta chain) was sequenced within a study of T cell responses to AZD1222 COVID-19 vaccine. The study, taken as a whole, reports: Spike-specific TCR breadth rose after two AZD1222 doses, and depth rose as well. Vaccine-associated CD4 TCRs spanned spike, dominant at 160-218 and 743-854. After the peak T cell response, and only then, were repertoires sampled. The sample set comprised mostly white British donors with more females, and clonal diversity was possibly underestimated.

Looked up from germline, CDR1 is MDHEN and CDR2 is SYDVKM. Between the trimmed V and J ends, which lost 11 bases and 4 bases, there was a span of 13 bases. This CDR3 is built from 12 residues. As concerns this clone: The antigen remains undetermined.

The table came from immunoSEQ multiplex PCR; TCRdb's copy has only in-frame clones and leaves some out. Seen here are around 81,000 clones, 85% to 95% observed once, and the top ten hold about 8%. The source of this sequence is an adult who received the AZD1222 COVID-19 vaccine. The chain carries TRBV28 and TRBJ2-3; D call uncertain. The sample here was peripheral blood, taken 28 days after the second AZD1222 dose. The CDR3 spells CASAGPPDTQYF. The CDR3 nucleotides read TGTGCCTCGGCCGGGCCGCCAGATACGCAGTATTTT.